The TCR beta chain described here comes from a study of post-analysis software for immune sequencing data. To note about this clonotype: Its matching antigen is unknown.

Included in the TCR beta cDNA libraries were unique molecular identifiers. T cells numbering roughly 0.9 to 11 million gave rise to 450,000 to 550,000 cDNA molecules. TCRdb reprocessed the PCR reads via MiXCR and lists one record per CDR3 protein. The repertoire has 740,000 or so distinct CDR3 sequences, about 53% of them found once; the top ten carry approximately 4.3%. Study-wide findings and caveats: When compared against controls, multiple sclerosis patients showed significantly lower normalized Chao1 diversity.

The sample was blood. The receptor was derived from a girl aged 10 to 17 with multiple sclerosis.

The CDR3 here is CSVSGTVHEQYF. CDR3 DNA sequence: TGCAGCGTCTCCGGGACCGTCCACGAGCAGTACTTC. The chain employs TRBV29-1 and TRBJ2-5; D possibly uses TRBD1 or TRBD2 (5 bases each). Gene TRBJ2-7 matches the end of the DNA better, so the J call may be wrong. The V gene's germline CDR1 is SQVTM and CDR2 ANQGSEA. This CDR3 contains 12 residues.